These 13 T cell receptor beta chains share one sample of origin, sequenced in a study of PD-1 blockade in mismatch repair-deficient tumors. Assay used: immunoSEQ multiplex PCR; TCRdb lists only in-frame clones, some missing. The sample records tens of thousands of clones, about nine tenths being singletons. The source material was peripheral blood, sampled 52 weeks after starting pembrolizumab. These receptor sequences come from an adult with mismatch repair-deficient cancer.

CDR3 nucleotides: TGCGCCAGCAGCCAAGATTTAGGACAGCGGGATCCAGAAGAGCAGTACTTC. It specifies CASSQDLGQRDPEEQYF. The chain uses TRBV4-3 and TRBJ2-7; possibly TRBD2 for D (7 bases). The V end was cut by 0 bases, the J end by 7 bases, with 22 bases between. This CDR3 has 17 amino acids. Germline V gene data show CDR1 as LGHNA and CDR2 as YSLEER.

The J gene is TRBJ2-1, the V gene TRBV14; no clear D gene. Looked up from germline, CDR1 is SGHDN and CDR2 is FVKESK. The CDR3 has 16 amino acids. The V gene lost 1 base and the J gene lost 6 bases, with 16 bases spanning the gap. The CDR3 reads CASSQVHTYLLNEQFF. CDR3 in DNA: TGTGCCAGCAGCCAAGTTCACACTTACCTCCTCAATGAGCAGTTCTTC.

The V gene is TRBV5-1, the J gene TRBJ1-5; 11 bases map to TRBD1. V trimming: 3 bases; J trimming: 7 bases; junction bases outside the gene matches: 3. CDR3 length: 14 amino acids. Germline CDR1 is SGHRS and CDR2 is YFSETQ. This CDR3 reads CASSSGQGDQPQHF. In DNA, the CDR3 is TGCGCCAGCAGCTCGGGACAGGGGGACCAGCCCCAGCATTTT.

This chain connects TRBV19 to TRBJ2-3, with TRBD2 identical over 9 bases. The J segment lost 7 bases and the V segment lost 3 bases, leaving 5 bases of the junction unmatched. The CDR3 loop spans 14 amino acids. In germline, CDR1 is LNHDA, CDR2 SQIVND (reference sequence). The CDR3 sequence is CASSISGSGNTQYF. As DNA, the CDR3 is TGTGCCAGTAGTATTAGCGGGAGCGGGAATACGCAGTATTTT.

The J gene is TRBJ2-5, the V gene TRBV7-6; 9 bases are a match to TRBD2. Germline V CDR1 and CDR2: SGHVS, FNYEAQ. With 3 bases clipped from V and 1 base from J, the junction kept 3 bases outside the gene matches. The length of the CDR3 is 15 residues. This chain's CDR3 is CASSLRGGTQETQYF. The CDR3 nucleotides read TGTGCCAGCAGCTTGCGGGGGGGGACCCAAGAGACCCAGTACTTC.

V and J are TRBV5-8 and TRBJ2-7, with 8 bases identical to TRBD1. V shed 0 bases, J shed 6 bases, and the junction held 5 bases outside the gene matches. This CDR3 is 14 amino acids long. Germline CDR1 reads SGHTS; CDR2 reads YDEGEE. The chain's CDR3 is CASSLDRGSGEQYF. In DNA form, the CDR3 reads TGTGCCAGCAGCTTGGACAGGGGGAGCGGCGAGCAGTACTTC.

V gene TRBV5-1 combines with J gene TRBJ2-1, with D possibly matching TRBD1 (5 bases). The CDR3 extends over 14 amino acids. CDR1 and CDR2 from the germline V gene are SGHRS and YFSETQ. The V end was cut by 1 base, the J end by 2 bases, with 7 bases between. This CDR3 reads CASSLSGTYNEQFF. CDR3 nucleotides: TGCGCCAGCAGCTTGTCAGGGACCTACAATGAGCAGTTCTTC.

This rearrangement joins TRBV28 to TRBJ2-3, with D unclear. V gave up 8 bases and J gave up 8 bases, with 11 bases separating them. Germline lookup yields CDR1 MDHEN and CDR2 SYDVKM. This CDR3 region has 11 residues. CDR3 sequence: CASAAKGTQYF. The CDR3 region has the DNA TGTGCCAGCGCGGCCAAGGGTACGCAGTATTTT.

The chain joins TRBV5-5 to TRBJ2-3, with TRBD2 matching 7 bases. Losses at the gene ends were 2 bases for V and 3 bases for J; bases not matched to a gene: 9. The CDR3 runs 16 residues. Germline assignment: CDR1 SGHKS and CDR2 YYEKEE (reference sequence). The CDR3 coding sequence is TGTGCCAGCAGCTTAGGAGCTAGCGGTCTTACAGATACGCAGTATTTT. It encodes CASSLGASGLTDTQYF. Complete variable domain (other parts from reference TRBV5-5 and TRBJ2-3): DAGVTQSPTHLIKTRGQQVTLRCSPISGHKSVSWYQQVLGQGPQFIFQYYEKEERGRGNFPDRFSARQFPNYSSELNVNALLLGDSALYLCASSLGASGLTDTQYFGPGTRLTVL.

The chain is built from TRBV29-1 and TRBJ2-5; TRBD1 or TRBD2 may be the D gene (7 bases each). Germline V gives CDR1 SQVTM, CDR2 ANQGSEA. This CDR3 is 13 amino acids long. With 2 bases removed from V and 4 bases from J, the gap between germline ends came to 11 bases. The CDR3 DNA sequence: TGCAGCGTTGAAAGCAGGGGGGGAGAGACCCAGTACTTC. Translated, it gives CSVESRGGETQYF.

This sequence joins TRBV6-5 and TRBJ2-3; 7 bases are shared with TRBD2. Trimming cost V 10 bases and J 3 bases; bases outside gene matches: 1. The CDR3 length is 11 residues. In germline, CDR1 is MNHEY, CDR2 SVGAGI. The DNA of the CDR3 is TGTGCCACCGGGGGGACAGATACGCAGTATTTT. Translation gives CATGGTDTQYF.

This clone was counted a single time. J is TRBJ2-1 and V is TRBV19; 11 nucleotides line up with TRBD2. This CDR3 contains 16 residues. Trimming removed 1 base from V and 8 bases from J; junction bases left unmatched: 7. CDR1 and CDR2 (germline): LNHDA, SQIVND (reference sequence). The CDR3 sequence: CASSIGLAGGGDEQFF. For the CDR3, the DNA is TGTGCCAGTAGTATAGGGCTAGCGGGAGGTGGGGATGAGCAGTTCTTC.

Remarks on this clone: In the same sample, other DNA sequences code for this CDR3. The V and J genes are TRBV30 and TRBJ1-1; D is perhaps TRBD1 (6 bases). CDR1 GTSNPN and CDR2 SVGIG come from the germline V gene (reference sequence). Deletions cut 3 bases from V and 4 bases from J, with 6 bases between. This CDR3 is built from 11 residues. The CDR3 DNA follows: TGTGCCTGGAGCAGGGGCACTGAAGCTTTCTTT. The encoded protein is CAWSRGTEAFF.